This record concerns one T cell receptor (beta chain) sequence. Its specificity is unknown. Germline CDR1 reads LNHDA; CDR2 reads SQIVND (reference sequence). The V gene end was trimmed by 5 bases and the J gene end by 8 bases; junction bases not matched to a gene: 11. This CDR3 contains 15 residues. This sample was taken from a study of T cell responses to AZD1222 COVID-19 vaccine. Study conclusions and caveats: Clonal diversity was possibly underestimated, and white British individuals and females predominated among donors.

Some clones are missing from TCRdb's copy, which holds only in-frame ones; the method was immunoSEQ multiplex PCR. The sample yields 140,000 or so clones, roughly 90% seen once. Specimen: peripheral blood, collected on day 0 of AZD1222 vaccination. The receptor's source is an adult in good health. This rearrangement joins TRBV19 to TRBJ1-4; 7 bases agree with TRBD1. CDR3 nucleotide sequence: TGTGCCAGTAGTCTCCTGGGACAGTGGGAGGAAAAACTGTTTTTT. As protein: CASSLLGQWEEKLFF.